A selection of T cell receptor beta chains follows, all from one sample in a study of STAT3 mutations in large granular lymphocyte leukemia. Libraries were prepared by immunoSEQ multiplex PCR; TCRdb keeps only in-frame clonotypes and omits some of them. Of around 17,000 clones in the sample, 80% to 90% are singletons; the top ten hold about 8.1%. The specimen sequenced was peripheral blood mononuclear cells. The receptors derive from a man aged 50 to 60 with T-cell large granular lymphocyte leukemia. Some clones in this sample may be carry-over from other donors' samples. Each CDR3 is given with its conserved first and last residue. D genes are given only for firm matches. Clone sizes are given selectively: once, few, many, or a class where the clone is expanded.

j_gene: TRBJ2-5
v_gene: TRBV18
abundance: .
d_gene: TRBD1
CDR3aa: CASSHYPGQGEETQYF
CDR3nt: TGTGCCAGCTCACATTATCCGGGACAGGGAGAAGAGACCCAGTACTTC

j_gene: TRBJ2-1
v_gene: TRBV27
abundance: .
d_gene: .
CDR3aa: CASSLLRGRGFRDEQFF
CDR3nt: TGTGCCAGCAGTTTATTGCGGGGCCGGGGGTTCCGGGATGAGCAGTTCTTC

j_gene: TRBJ1-1
v_gene: TRBV15
abundance: .
d_gene: .
CDR3aa: CATSSSFSTEAFF
CDR3nt: TGTGCCACCAGCAGCTCGTTTTCCACTGAAGCTTTCTTT

j_gene: TRBJ2-7
v_gene: TRBV6-1
abundance: .
d_gene: .
CDR3aa: CAVRVSSYEQYF
CDR3nt: TGTGCCGTAAGGGTCTCCTCCTACGAGCAGTACTTC

j_gene: TRBJ2-3
v_gene: TRBV7-3
abundance: .
d_gene: .
CDR3aa: CASSLIGLADTQYF
CDR3nt: TGTGCCAGCAGCTTAATAGGGTTGGCGGATACGCAGTATTTT

j_gene: TRBJ2-7
v_gene: TRBV7-3
abundance: few
d_gene: TRBD1
CDR3aa: CASSSGQDYEQYF
CDR3nt: TGTGCCAGCAGCTCGGGACAGGACTACGAGCAGTACTTC

j_gene: TRBJ1-2
v_gene: TRBV5-5
abundance: once
d_gene: .
CDR3aa: CASSLVMTTQVGYTF
CDR3nt: TGTGCCAGCAGCTTGGTGATGACGACACAGGTTGGCTACACCTTC

j_gene: TRBJ1-6
v_gene: TRBV7-2
abundance: .
d_gene: TRBD1
CDR3aa: CAGVGQHNSPLHF
CDR3nt: TGTGCCGGCGTGGGACAGCATAATTCACCCCTCCACTTT

j_gene: TRBJ2-2
v_gene: TRBV9
abundance: .
d_gene: .
CDR3aa: CASGRGQNTGELFF
CDR3nt: TGTGCCAGCGGGCGGGGACAGAACACCGGGGAGCTGTTTTTT

j_gene: TRBJ2-7
v_gene: TRBV4-2
abundance: .
d_gene: TRBD1
CDR3aa: CASGSLTGRYEQYF
CDR3nt: TGTGCCAGCGGATCCCTGACAGGGCGTTACGAGCAGTACTTC

j_gene: TRBJ2-3
v_gene: TRBV7-8
abundance: .
d_gene: .
CDR3aa: CASSHRDTQYF
CDR3nt: TGTGCCAGCAGCCACAGGGATACGCAGTATTTT

j_gene: TRBJ1-1
v_gene: TRBV4-1
abundance: .
d_gene: TRBD1
CDR3aa: CASSQWMTGRNEAFF
CDR3nt: TGCGCCAGCAGCCAGTGGATGACAGGGCGTAATGAAGCTTTCTTT

j_gene: TRBJ2-1
v_gene: TRBV6-5
abundance: .
d_gene: .
CDR3aa: CASSYGWASDEQFF
CDR3nt: TGTGCCAGCAGTTACGGCTGGGCGAGCGATGAGCAGTTCTTC

j_gene: TRBJ2-1
v_gene: TRBV18
abundance: .
d_gene: TRBD1
CDR3aa: CASSRDRGLNEQFF
CDR3nt: TGTGCCAGCTCACGCGACAGGGGTCTCAATGAGCAGTTCTTC

j_gene: TRBJ1-2
v_gene: TRBV29-1
abundance: few
d_gene: .
CDR3aa: CSVENSGYGYTF
CDR3nt: TGCAGCGTTGAGAACAGCGGCTATGGCTACACCTTC

j_gene: TRBJ1-2
v_gene: TRBV9
abundance: .
d_gene: TRBD1
CDR3aa: CASSVGWTGSYGYTF
CDR3nt: TGTGCCAGCAGCGTAGGTTGGACAGGGAGTTATGGCTACACCTTC

j_gene: TRBJ2-7
v_gene: TRBV29-1
abundance: .
d_gene: TRBD2
CDR3aa: CSVEVVGGDGEQYF
CDR3nt: TGCAGCGTTGAGGTGGTGGGGGGGGATGGTGAGCAGTACTTC

j_gene: TRBJ2-3
v_gene: TRBV4-1
abundance: few
d_gene: .
CDR3aa: CASSQDQHADTQYF
CDR3nt: TGCGCCAGCAGCCAAGATCAGCACGCAGATACGCAGTATTTT

j_gene: TRBJ2-3
v_gene: TRBV9
abundance: once
d_gene: .
CDR3aa: CASSSLALTDTQYF
CDR3nt: TGTGCCAGCAGCTCTCTAGCTTTGACAGATACGCAGTATTTT

j_gene: TRBJ2-5
v_gene: TRBV7-9
abundance: few
d_gene: TRBD1
CDR3aa: CASSLRVGQGYETQYF
CDR3nt: TGTGCCAGCAGCTTAAGAGTAGGACAGGGATATGAGACCCAGTACTTC

j_gene: TRBJ1-2
v_gene: TRBV5-6
abundance: .
d_gene: .
CDR3aa: CASSLAGGIHYGYTF
CDR3nt: TGTGCCAGCAGCTTGGCCGGCGGGATCCACTATGGCTACACCTTC

j_gene: TRBJ1-5
v_gene: TRBV11-2
abundance: once
d_gene: TRBD1
CDR3aa: CASSTWTGGNQPQHF
CDR3nt: TGTGCCAGCAGCACCTGGACAGGGGGCAATCAGCCCCAGCATTTT

j_gene: TRBJ2-7
v_gene: TRBV18
abundance: .
d_gene: .
CDR3aa: CASSPGRGWDEQYF
CDR3nt: TGTGCCAGCTCACCAGGCAGGGGATGGGACGAGCAGTACTTC

j_gene: TRBJ1-5
v_gene: TRBV7-6
abundance: .
d_gene: TRBD1
CDR3aa: CASGTGLNQPQHF
CDR3nt: TGTGCCAGCGGGACAGGGCTCAATCAGCCCCAGCATTTT

j_gene: TRBJ2-2
v_gene: TRBV4-3
abundance: few
d_gene: .
CDR3aa: CASSQGKYTGELFF
CDR3nt: TGCGCCAGCAGCCAAGGAAAGTACACCGGGGAGCTGTTTTTT

j_gene: TRBJ2-5
v_gene: TRBV5-6
abundance: .
d_gene: .
CDR3aa: CASSPVGEREETQYF
CDR3nt: TGTGCCAGCAGCCCCGTGGGGGAGAGGGAAGAGACCCAGTACTTC

j_gene: TRBJ2-7
v_gene: TRBV29-1
abundance: .
d_gene: .
CDR3aa: CSVEDGDTQTYEQYF
CDR3nt: TGCAGCGTTGAAGATGGGGACACCCAGACATACGAGCAGTACTTC

j_gene: TRBJ1-1
v_gene: TRBV7-9
abundance: .
d_gene: .
CDR3aa: CASSLAEGAFF
CDR3nt: TGTGCCAGCAGCTTAGCTGAGGGGGCTTTCTTT

j_gene: TRBJ2-6
v_gene: TRBV14
abundance: .
d_gene: .
CDR3aa: CASSQWSGANVLTF
CDR3nt: TGTGCCAGCAGCCAATGGTCTGGGGCCAACGTCCTGACTTTC

j_gene: TRBJ2-7
v_gene: TRBV2
abundance: .
d_gene: TRBD1
CDR3aa: CASDRAYEQYF
CDR3nt: TGTGCCAGCGACAGGGCCTACGAGCAGTACTTC

j_gene: TRBJ1-2
v_gene: TRBV7-9
abundance: once
d_gene: TRBD1
CDR3aa: CASSMPTGGKGYTF
CDR3nt: TGTGCCAGCAGCATGCCGACAGGGGGCAAGGGCTACACCTTC

j_gene: TRBJ2-5
v_gene: TRBV7-2
abundance: .
d_gene: TRBD2
CDR3aa: CASSWGTSGYQETQYF
CDR3nt: TGTGCCAGCAGCTGGGGGACTAGCGGATACCAAGAGACCCAGTACTTC

j_gene: TRBJ2-2
v_gene: TRBV6-1
abundance: .
d_gene: .
CDR3aa: CASSPISGSTGELFF
CDR3nt: TGTGCCAGCAGTCCGATATCCGGATCCACCGGGGAGCTGTTTTTT

j_gene: TRBJ1-4
v_gene: TRBV7-8
abundance: .
d_gene: TRBD1
CDR3aa: CASSRQGVPANEKLFF
CDR3nt: TGTGCCAGCAGCCGACAGGGAGTACCAGCTAATGAAAAACTGTTTTTT

j_gene: TRBJ2-5
v_gene: TRBV7-2
abundance: once
d_gene: .
CDR3aa: CASSPGTVRQETQYF
CDR3nt: TGTGCCAGCAGCCCGGGGACCGTCAGGCAAGAGACCCAGTACTTC

j_gene: TRBJ2-1
v_gene: TRBV11-2
abundance: .
d_gene: TRBD2
CDR3aa: CASSYNPSGTYNEQFF
CDR3nt: TGTGCCAGCAGTTATAATCCTAGCGGTACCTACAATGAGCAGTTCTTC

j_gene: TRBJ2-3
v_gene: TRBV9
abundance: .
d_gene: .
CDR3aa: CASSVGGRQGTDTQYF
CDR3nt: TGTGCCAGCAGCGTAGGAGGGCGACAGGGCACAGATACGCAGTATTTT

j_gene: TRBJ2-2
v_gene: TRBV5-1
abundance: .
d_gene: .
CDR3aa: CASSLSVGITGELFF
CDR3nt: TGCGCCAGCAGCTTGTCCGTGGGGATCACCGGGGAGCTGTTTTTT

j_gene: TRBJ1-3
v_gene: TRBV29-1
abundance: .
d_gene: .
CDR3aa: CSVVPPGNTIYF
CDR3nt: TGCAGCGTTGTACCTCCCGGAAACACCATATATTTT

j_gene: TRBJ2-2
v_gene: TRBV18
abundance: .
d_gene: .
CDR3aa: CASSRGERGTGELFF
CDR3nt: TGTGCCAGCTCACGAGGGGAAAGAGGCACCGGGGAGCTGTTTTTT